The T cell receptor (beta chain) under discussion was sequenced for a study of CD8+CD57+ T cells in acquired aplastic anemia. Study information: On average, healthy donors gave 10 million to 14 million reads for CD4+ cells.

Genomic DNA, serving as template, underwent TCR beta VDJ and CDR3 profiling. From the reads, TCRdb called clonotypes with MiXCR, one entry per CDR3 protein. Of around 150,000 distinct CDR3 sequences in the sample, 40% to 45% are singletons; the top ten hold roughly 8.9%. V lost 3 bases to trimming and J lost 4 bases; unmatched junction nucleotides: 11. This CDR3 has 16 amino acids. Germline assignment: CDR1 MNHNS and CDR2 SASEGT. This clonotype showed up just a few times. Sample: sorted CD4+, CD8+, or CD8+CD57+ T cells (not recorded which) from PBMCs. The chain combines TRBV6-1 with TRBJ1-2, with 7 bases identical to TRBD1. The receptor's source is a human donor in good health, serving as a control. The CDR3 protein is CASSDLGSSGGYGYTF. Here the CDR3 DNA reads TGTGCCAGCAGTGACCTTGGGTCCTCAGGGGGCTATGGCTACACCTTC.